These 28 T cell receptor beta chains were all obtained from the same sample, sequenced in a study of blood T cell repertoires in COVID-19. Generated by immunoSEQ multiplex PCR, the TCRdb table keeps only in-frame clones and is missing some. The sample yields 300,000 to 400,000 clones, 85% to 90% seen once. The sequenced sample was peripheral blood. Receptor source: a woman in her twenties or thirties with COVID-19, enrolled during active disease.

This clone has just one count. V is TRBV25-1 and J is TRBJ2-7, with 7 bases identical to TRBD1. With V trimmed by 0 bases and J by 5 bases, 7 bases remained unmatched. The CDR3 spans 15 residues. Germline assignment: CDR1 MGHDK and CDR2 SYGVNS. Here the CDR3 reads CASSEYQGTVDEQYF. CDR3 DNA: TGTGCCAGCAGTGAATATCAAGGGACAGTGGACGAGCAGTACTTC.

The CDR3 bases are TGCGCCAGCAGCTTGGCCGGGGCGAGGGGAGGGACTGAAGCTTTCTTT. It translates to CASSLAGARGGTEAFF. The chain joins TRBV5-1 to TRBJ1-1; maybe TRBD1 (5 bases). V was pared by 0 bases and J by 5 bases, with 17 bases between. This CDR3 spans 16 amino acids. CDR1 is SGHRS, CDR2 YFSETQ, per germline.

The chain employs TRBV27 and TRBJ1-5; no clear D gene. The CDR3 sequence is 14 residues long. The germline V gene has CDR1 MNHEY and CDR2 SMNVEV (reference sequence). V shed 2 bases and J shed 10 bases, with 15 bases lying between them. CDR3 residues: CASSLEEGATPQHF. The CDR3 region has the DNA TGTGCCAGCAGTTTAGAGGAGGGCGCTACTCCCCAGCATTTT.

The rearrangement joins TRBV27 to TRBJ1-6; maybe TRBD1 (6 bases). Between the trimmed V and J ends, which lost 5 bases and 1 base, there was a span of 18 bases. CDR1 is MNHEY, CDR2 SMNVEV, per germline (reference sequence). This CDR3 is 18 amino acids long. For the CDR3, the DNA is TGTGCCAGCAGTCCACGATTCGTAGGGGGTTCCTATAATTCACCCCTCCACTTT. Translated, it gives CASSPRFVGGSYNSPLHF.

The DNA of the CDR3 is TGCAGCGTTGACTCGTTTCTAGCGAAAGAGCAGTTCTTC. This sequence encodes CSVDSFLAKEQFF. V is TRBV29-1 and J is TRBJ2-1; tentative D call: TRBD2 (6 bases). The V end lost 3 bases, the J end lost 10 bases, and 16 bases lay between the germline ends. Germline V gene data show CDR1 as SQVTM and CDR2 as ANQGSEA. This CDR3 spans 13 amino acids.

The gene calls are TRBV2 and TRBJ1-5; TRBD1 might be the D (5 bases). The germline gives CDR1 SNHLY, CDR2 FYNNEI. CDR3 size: 13 residues. V lost 8 bases to trimming and J lost 8 bases, with 16 bases between them. Written as DNA, the CDR3 is TGTGCCAGCCATGAGACACGGGGGGAGCCCCAGCATTTT. Its translation is CASHETRGEPQHF.

The rearrangement joins TRBV6-2 or TRBV6-3 to TRBJ1-1; no clear D gene. The length of the CDR3 is 14 residues. V was trimmed by 5 bases and J by 4 bases, leaving 14 bases between them. Per germline, CDR1 MNHEY and CDR2 SVGEGT. The CDR3 sequence is CASSARSGSTEAFF. The DNA for the CDR3 is TGTGCCAGCAGTGCACGTTCCGGGTCCACTGAAGCTTTCTTT.

This rearrangement joins TRBV5-4 to TRBJ1-1; TRBD1 might be the D (5 bases). Germline lookup yields CDR1 SGHNT and CDR2 YYREEE (reference sequence). The CDR3 has 15 amino acids. Trimming cost V 4 bases and J 1 base, with 14 bases left between them. The CDR3 sequence: CASSAQGGQNTEAFF. The CDR3 nucleotides read TGTGCCAGCAGCGCCCAGGGAGGGCAGAACACTGAAGCTTTCTTT.

The chain has TRBV18 and TRBJ2-1; possibly TRBD1 for D (8 bases). CDR1 is KGHSH and CDR2 is LQKENI in the germline V gene. V was trimmed by 5 bases and J by 4 bases, leaving 15 bases between them. This CDR3 has 15 residues. CDR3 residues: CASSAGQGGYNEQFF. The CDR3 DNA is TGTGCCAGCTCAGCCGGACAGGGAGGGTACAATGAGCAGTTCTTC.

The chain carries TRBV18 and TRBJ2-7; 7 bases fit TRBD1. The CDR3 spans 14 residues. J was trimmed by 5 bases and V by 4 bases; bases with no gene match: 8. Germline CDR1 and CDR2: KGHSH and LQKENI. Here the CDR3 DNA reads TGTGCCAGCTCACTTTACAGGGGAAGCGACGAGCAGTACTTC. The encoded protein is CASSLYRGSDEQYF.

V is TRBV2 and J is TRBJ1-5; TRBD1 agrees at 7 bases. The germline V gene encodes CDR1 SNHLY and CDR2 FYNNEI. Trimming removed 5 bases from V and 3 bases from J; junction bases left unmatched: 4. This CDR3 comprises 14 residues. The CDR3 sequence: CASSPDRVNQPQHF. The CDR3 DNA reads as TGTGCCAGCAGTCCCGACAGGGTCAATCAGCCCCAGCATTTT. Full variable domain (remainder filled in from reference TRBV2 and TRBJ1-5): EPEVTQTPSHQVTQMGQEVILRCVPISNHLYFYWYRQILGQKVEFLVSFYNNEISEKSEIFDDQFSVERPDGSNFTLKIRSTKLEDSAMYFCASSPDRVNQPQHFGDGTRLSIL.

This sequence joins TRBV30 and TRBJ1-3; tentative D call: TRBD1 (5 bases). This CDR3 contains 14 residues. Trimming cost V 4 bases and J 0 bases, with 10 bases left between them. The V gene's germline CDR1 is GTSNPN and CDR2 SVGIG (reference sequence). CDR3 loop: CAWTRDSSGNTIYF. In DNA, the CDR3 is TGTGCCTGGACGAGGGACTCCTCTGGAAACACCATATATTTT.

The V gene is TRBV6-5, the J gene TRBJ2-3; a possible D gene is TRBD2 (6 bases). This CDR3 has 15 residues. CDR1 MNHEY and CDR2 SVGAGI come from the germline V gene. Trimming stripped 4 bases from V and 2 bases from J, with 13 bases between. The CDR3 protein is CASSLGGVFTDTQYF. CDR3 DNA sequence: TGTGCCAGCAGTTTAGGCGGGGTCTTCACAGATACGCAGTATTTT.

The chain is built from TRBV14 and TRBJ1-1, with D unclear. Germline CDR1 reads SGHDN; CDR2 reads FVKESK. The CDR3 is 18 residues long. Trimming pared 0 bases from V and 1 base from J, leaving 18 bases between. CDR3 protein: CASSQDYTGLVKNTEAFF. CDR3 DNA: TGTGCCAGCAGCCAAGATTACACCGGACTCGTAAAGAACACTGAAGCTTTCTTT.

V is TRBV5-4 and J is TRBJ2-5; D may be TRBD2 (7 bases). The CDR3 runs to 16 residues. The ends were cut back, 4 bases at V and 3 bases at J, with 19 bases in the middle. Germline CDR1 is SGHNT and CDR2 is YYREEE (reference sequence). The CDR3 loop reads CASSRGPEGGKETQYF. Here the CDR3 DNA reads TGTGCCAGCAGCAGAGGACCGGAGGGGGGGAAAGAGACCCAGTACTTC.

The chain has TRBV6-6 and TRBJ1-1; D is uncertain. CDR3 length: 14 residues. Between the trimmed V and J ends, which lost 6 bases and 4 bases, there was a span of 15 bases. Germline CDR1 reads MNHNY; CDR2 reads SVGAGI (reference sequence). CDR3 nucleotides: TGTGCCAGCAGCCAGGAATTGGGGAGCACTGAAGCTTTCTTT. Its protein is CASSQELGSTEAFF.

The V gene is TRBV7-8, the J gene TRBJ2-7; 8 bases align to TRBD1. This CDR3 has 16 amino acids. J gave up 1 base and V 5 bases, and 10 bases lay outside the gene matches. Germline assignment: CDR1 SGHVS and CDR2 FQNEAQ. In DNA, the CDR3 is TGTGCCAGCAGCCCCTGGACAGGGACCTTATCCTACGAGCAGTACTTC. It is translated as CASSPWTGTLSYEQYF.

The chain is built from TRBV11-2 and TRBJ2-7; 8 bases map to TRBD1. Trimming at V came to 4 bases and at J to 3 bases, leaving 17 bases not matched to a gene. CDR3 length: 18 residues. The germline CDR1 and CDR2 sequences are SGHAT and FQNNGV. The CDR3 DNA sequence: TGTGCCAGCAGCTCCTCCGGGACAGGTTTTAACCCAGGCTACGAGCAGTACTTC. Translating gives CASSSSGTGFNPGYEQYF.

DNA for the CDR3: TGCGCCAGCAGCCGCTCGGGACTAGCGGGAGGAAGTGGGTACGAGCAGTACTTC. Protein product: CASSRSGLAGGSGYEQYF. This sequence joins TRBV4-1 and TRBJ2-7; 15 bases line up with TRBD2. Losses at the gene ends were 4 bases for V and 4 bases for J; bases not matched to a gene: 11. The CDR3 covers 18 residues. CDR1 is MGHRA and CDR2 is YSYEKL in the germline V gene.

This clone was seen once. This may arise from a read error, as a much more abundant clone is one base away. The chain couples TRBV24-1 to TRBJ2-1; 9 bases match TRBD1. V lost 4 bases to trimming and J lost 3 bases; unmatched junction nucleotides: 3. The V gene's germline CDR1 is KGHDR and CDR2 SFDVKD. This CDR3 has 15 residues. The DNA for the CDR3 is TGTGCCACCAGTGACTCGACAGGGGGCTACAATGAGCAGTTCTTC. Its protein is CATSDSTGGYNEQFF.

Only one count was recorded for this clone. The chain carries TRBV11-2 and TRBJ2-1, with 10 nucleotides matching TRBD2. The CDR3 runs 16 residues. Trimming cost V 1 base and J 6 bases; bases outside gene matches: 6. Germline V gene data show CDR1 as SGHAT and CDR2 as FQNNGV. CDR3 bases: TGTGCCAGCAGCTTAGGGACTAGCGGAGGTCTCAATGAGCAGTTCTTC. Its translation is CASSLGTSGGLNEQFF.

CDR3 sequence (DNA): TGTGCCAGCAGTGGCAGGGGGAACACTGAAGCTTTCTTT. Its translation: CASSGRGNTEAFF. The chain combines TRBV2 with TRBJ1-1, with D possibly being TRBD1 (6 bases). The germline V gene has CDR1 SNHLY and CDR2 FYNNEI. CDR3 length: 13 amino acids. V gave up 4 bases and J gave up 1 base, with 7 bases separating them.

The J gene is TRBJ1-6, the V gene TRBV19, with no clear D. Per germline, CDR1 LNHDA and CDR2 SQIVND (reference sequence). This CDR3 region has 13 residues. V was trimmed by 7 bases and J by 10 bases, leaving 14 bases between them. The CDR3 loop reads CASMEGPISPLHF. CDR3 DNA sequence: TGTGCCAGTATGGAGGGTCCCATATCACCCCTCCACTTT. Filled out from reference TRBV19 and TRBJ1-6, the complete variable domain reads DGGITQSPKYLFRKEGQNVTLSCEQNLNHDAMYWYRQDPGQGLRLIYYSQIVNDFQKGDIAEGYSVSREKKESFPLTVTSAQKNPTAFYLCASMEGPISPLHFGNGTRLTVT.

The rearrangement links TRBV2 to TRBJ1-5; D is perhaps TRBD1 (6 bases). V was cut by 4 bases and J by 2 bases, with 12 bases left in between. The length of the CDR3 is 15 residues. Germline V gives CDR1 SNHLY, CDR2 FYNNEI. The CDR3 nucleotides read TGTGCCAGCAGTGGGGGACAATATGGCAATCAGCCCCAGCATTTT. It specifies CASSGGQYGNQPQHF.

The rearrangement links TRBV3-1 (or the pseudogene TRBV3-2) to TRBJ2-3; 8 bases fit TRBD1. Trimming cost V 5 bases and J 7 bases; bases outside gene matches: 11. Germline CDR1 is LGHDT and CDR2 is YNNKEL (reference sequence). CDR3 length: 15 amino acids. CDR3 nucleotides: TGTGCCAGCAGCTCAGGGGGCGGGTCCGGATATACGCAGTATTTT. Amino acids: CASSSGGGSGYTQYF.

This chain uses TRBV7-3 with TRBJ2-3; possible D gene TRBD2, 7 bases. CDR3 length equals 16 residues. V shed 5 bases and J shed 2 bases, with 17 bases lying between them. Looked up from germline, CDR1 is SGHTA and CDR2 is FQGTGA. The CDR3 nucleotides are TGTGCCAGCAGCCAAGGGGGGGATGGTACCACAGATACGCAGTATTTT. Its protein is CASSQGGDGTTDTQYF.

The genes are TRBV5-4 and TRBJ2-2; 12 positions agree with TRBD2. The CDR3 is 17 residues long. Germline CDR1 and CDR2: SGHNT and YYREEE (reference sequence). With V trimmed by 2 bases and J by 3 bases, 5 bases remained unmatched. The CDR3 loop is CASSFRTSGVYTGELFF. The CDR3 nucleotides are TGTGCCAGCAGCTTCCGGACTAGCGGGGTTTACACCGGGGAGCTGTTTTTT. The variable domain in full, completed from reference TRBV5-4 and TRBJ2-2, reads ETGVTQSPTHLIKTRGQQVTLRCSSQSGHNTVSWYQQALGQGPQFIFQYYREEENGRGNFPPRFSGLQFPNYSSELNVNALELDDSALYLCASSFRTSGVYTGELFFGEGSRLTVL.

The CDR3 sequence is CASSPTGQPQHF. CDR3 sequence (DNA): TGTGCCAGCAGCCCTACAGGCCAGCCCCAGCATTTT. The chain carries TRBV7-8 and TRBJ1-5; a possible D gene is TRBD1 (5 bases). Germline-derived CDR1 and CDR2 are SGHVS and FQNEAQ. V was cut by 5 bases and J by 7 bases, with 9 bases left in between. CDR3 size: 12 residues.